The source of this TCR beta chain is a study of graft-versus-host responses after intestinal transplantation. Regarding this clone: Antigen specificity is unknown. The sample holds other DNA sequences that translate to the same CDR3.

Findings and caveats of the study: Recipient marrow showed GvH clones, some seen first in ileum or blood.

Profiling relied on immunoSEQ multiplex PCR, and the TCRdb table lists in-frame clones only, not all of them. The sample holds tens of thousands of clones; roughly 92% are singletons and the top ten take less than 0.4%. This sequence originates from a human donor who received an intestinal transplant. Source: unstimulated CD4+ T cells sorted from spleen or lymph node cells, taken before intestinal transplant.

The CDR3 coding sequence is TGTGCCAGCACCTCCCTAGGGAACACTGAAGCTTTCTTT. Amino acids: CASTSLGNTEAFF. The chain combines TRBV6-6 with TRBJ1-1; D is ambiguous. The germline gives CDR1 MNHNY, CDR2 SVGAGI (reference sequence). The CDR3 runs 13 residues. Deletions cut 7 bases from V and 1 base from J, with 10 bases between.